The clone carrying this T cell receptor (beta chain) was recorded many times. Antigen specificity is unknown. The sample originates from a study of response to subunit inactivated influenza vaccine. Study outcomes and limitations: New T cells are recruited in small numbers by each seasonal influenza vaccination, according to the authors' suggestion.

A single record per CDR3 protein comes from TCRdb applying MiXCR to the RT-PCR reads. The sample records about 150,000 distinct CDR3 sequences, over 8.5% being singletons. The source was CD8+ T cells sorted from PBMCs, collected around 2 years after vaccination. This sequence originates from a man aged 50 to 69 who received an inactivated influenza vaccine.

The CDR3 loop is CASRGWYGELFF. The DNA for the CDR3 is TGTGCCAGCAGGGGGTGGTACGGGGAGCTGTTTTTT. This rearrangement joins TRBV6-2 or TRBV6-3 to TRBJ2-2; D remains unclear. CDR3 length: 12 residues. The germline V and J ends were trimmed by 6 bases and 7 bases, with 9 bases remaining between them. CDR1 and CDR2 from the germline V gene are MNHEY and SVGEGT.